The 21 T cell receptor beta chains listed next were all sequenced from one sample in a study of CD8 T cells in Susac syndrome. Random hexamers were used to reverse transcribe about 0.5 to 1 ug of RNA. TCRdb processed the immunoSEQ multiplex PCR reads anew with MiXCR; each CDR3 protein has one entry. The sample carries around 280,000 distinct CDR3 sequences, approximately 90% recorded once. Source material: CD4+ T cells from PBMCs. Receptors were obtained from a human donor with multiple sclerosis.

The V and J genes are TRBV20-1 and TRBJ2-3; the D is unclear. Trimming cost V 0 bases and J 3 bases, with 7 bases left between them. CDR1 DFQATT and CDR2 SNEGSKA come from the germline V gene (reference sequence). The CDR3 covers 13 residues. CDR3 in DNA: TGCAGTGCTAGAGATGCTGGAACAGATACGCAGTATTTT. Residues: CSARDAGTDTQYF.

The rearrangement joins TRBV5-1 to TRBJ2-5; 8 bases fit TRBD2. This CDR3 spans 17 amino acids. V shed 1 base, J shed 1 base, and the junction held 9 bases outside the gene matches. The germline V gene has CDR1 SGHRS and CDR2 YFSETQ. CDR3 sequence reads: CASSLLGTRGLQETQYF. DNA for the CDR3: TGCGCCAGCAGCTTGCTTGGGACTAGAGGGCTCCAAGAGACCCAGTACTTC.

The chain joins TRBV2 to TRBJ2-6; D may correspond to TRBD1 or TRBD2 (5 bases each). This CDR3 has 16 residues. Per the germline V gene, CDR1 is SNHLY and CDR2 is FYNNEI. Trimming removed 10 bases at V and 1 base at J, with 17 bases between. The CDR3 loop reads CATTGPDKSGANVLTF. The CDR3 nucleotides read TGTGCCACCACGGGACCGGATAAGTCTGGGGCCAACGTCCTGACTTTC.

The J gene is TRBJ1-1, the V gene TRBV2; 9 bases are shared with TRBD1. Germline V gene data show CDR1 as SNHLY and CDR2 as FYNNEI. The CDR3 is 17 amino acids. The ends lost 4 bases at V and 4 bases at J; junction bases unmatched: 13. CDR3 region: CASSGTGDRSRGTEAFF. CDR3 coding DNA: TGTGCCAGCAGTGGGACAGGGGATCGGTCGCGGGGCACTGAAGCTTTCTTT.

The J gene is TRBJ1-2, the V gene TRBV29-1, with 7 bases lining up with TRBD1. V lost 7 bases and J lost 8; bases outside the gene matches: 13. The CDR3 is 13 amino acids. Germline V gene lookup returns CDR1 SQVTM and CDR2 ANQGSEA. Here the CDR3 reads CSGGERQGGGYTF. The CDR3 DNA reads TGCAGCGGTGGAGAAAGACAGGGTGGCGGCTACACCTTC.

The sample holds one count of this clonotype. The J gene is TRBJ1-3, the V gene TRBV30; D gene uncertain. This CDR3 has 13 amino acids. V dropped 2 bases and J dropped 2 bases, with 7 bases sitting between them. CDR1 GTSNPN and CDR2 SVGIG come from the germline V gene (reference sequence). The CDR3 bases are TGTGCCTGGAGTAAGGACGCTGGAAACACCATATATTTT. Its translation: CAWSKDAGNTIYF.

This clonotype was observed once. The chain joins TRBV20-1 to TRBJ2-7, with TRBD1 identical over 9 bases. V dropped 5 bases and J dropped 0; count of bases not matched to a gene: 2. Germline assignment: CDR1 DFQATT and CDR2 SNEGSKA (reference sequence). This CDR3 spans 13 amino acids. CDR3 loop: CSAGGQGSYEQYF. DNA of the CDR3: TGCAGTGCTGGGGGACAGGGCTCCTACGAGCAGTACTTC.

V and J are TRBV20-1 and TRBJ2-7; perhaps D is TRBD1 or TRBD2 (5 bases each). CDR3 size: 13 residues. Germline V gene data show CDR1 as DFQATT and CDR2 as SNEGSKA (reference sequence). Trimming took 6 bases from V and 1 from J, leaving 13 bases between them. CDR3 loop: CSAPGPASYEQYF. As DNA, the CDR3 is TGCAGTGCCCCGGGACCGGCTTCCTACGAGCAGTACTTC.

The rearrangement uses TRBV7-9 and TRBJ1-2; D gene unclear. The germline V gene encodes CDR1 SEHNR and CDR2 FQNEAQ (reference sequence). The CDR3 has 13 residues. V dropped 6 bases and J dropped 7 bases, with 15 bases sitting between them. CDR3 nucleotide sequence: TGTGCCAGCAGACAGTATCAATCGGGTGGCTACACCTTC. As protein: CASRQYQSGGYTF.

This clonotype was detected only once. V gene TRBV30 combines with J gene TRBJ2-1; the D is unclear. The CDR3 has 12 residues. From germline, CDR1 is GTSNPN and CDR2 SVGIG (reference sequence). The V gene lost 1 base and the J gene lost 4 bases, with 5 bases spanning the gap. The CDR3 spells CAWSALYNEQFF. The CDR3 nucleotides read TGTGCCTGGAGTGCCCTGTACAATGAGCAGTTCTTC.

This sequence joins TRBV2 and TRBJ2-5; D is unresolved. This CDR3 has 15 amino acids. V dropped 8 bases and J dropped 7 bases, with 23 bases sitting between them. CDR1 is SNHLY, CDR2 FYNNEI, per germline. This CDR3 reads CASQPEIVSGWTQYF. CDR3 coding DNA: TGTGCCAGCCAGCCAGAGATAGTGTCCGGGTGGACCCAGTACTTC.

This rearrangement joins TRBV6-2 or TRBV6-3 to TRBJ2-7; D is possibly TRBD2 (6 bases). This CDR3 spans 15 amino acids. From germline, CDR1 is MNHEY and CDR2 SVGEGT. Trimming removed 4 bases from V and 6 bases from J, with 19 bases in between. The DNA for the CDR3 is TGTGCCAGCAGTTCCGGGGAGGACCCACCACGCGAGCAGTACTTC. It is translated as CASSSGEDPPREQYF.

J is TRBJ1-5 and V is TRBV12-3 or TRBV12-4, with TRBD1 matching 9 bases. This CDR3 comprises 15 residues. After removal of 3 bases from V and 3 bases from J, the junction contained 3 bases not matched to a gene. The CDR3 sequence is CASSFRQGVNQPQHF. The CDR3 region has the DNA TGTGCCAGCAGTTTTAGACAGGGGGTCAATCAGCCCCAGCATTTT.

This chain connects TRBV12-3 or TRBV12-4 to TRBJ2-3; the D is unclear. Trimming removed 6 bases at V and 1 base at J, with 8 bases between. The CDR3 runs to 13 residues. For the CDR3, the DNA is TGTGCCAGCAGGGGTACAGGCACAGATACGCAGTATTTT. Translated, it gives CASRGTGTDTQYF.

This clonotype was seen a few times. The chain uses TRBV27 and TRBJ1-2; 8 nucleotides line up with TRBD1. The V gene's germline CDR1 is MNHEY and CDR2 SMNVEV (reference sequence). The CDR3 consists of 17 residues. The V segment lost 2 bases and the J segment 2 bases; nucleotides outside the gene matches: 10. CDR3 in amino acids: CASSLMAGGSGNYGYTF. The CDR3 DNA sequence: TGTGCCAGCAGTTTAATGGCAGGGGGCTCGGGCAACTATGGCTACACCTTC.

Worth noting for this clonotype: No conserved phenylalanine or tryptophan is present at the end of the CDR3, so a read error is the likely explanation. The gene calls are TRBV30 and TRBJ2-7, with 8 nucleotides matching TRBD1. Germline assignment: CDR1 GTSNPN and CDR2 SVGIG (reference sequence). CDR3 length equals 17 residues. The V and J ends lost 0 bases and 1 base, in that order; junction bases with no gene match: 11. CDR3 sequence reads: CAWSVVPTGVGSYEQYL. Here the CDR3 DNA reads TGTGCCTGGAGTGTAGTCCCGACAGGGGTGGGATCCTACGAGCAGTACCTC.

This clonotype appeared once. V usage is TRBV3-1 and J usage is TRBJ1-1; a weak D match, TRBD1 (5 bases). Trimming removed 2 bases from V and 1 base from J, with 8 bases in between. This CDR3 comprises 14 residues. The V gene's germline CDR1 is LGHDT and CDR2 YNNKEL (reference sequence). CDR3 nucleotides: TGTGCCAGCAGCCAACGGGGGGGGAACACTGAAGCTTTCTTT. Its protein is CASSQRGGNTEAFF.

The chain links TRBV3-1 to TRBJ1-1; D gene unclear. This CDR3 spans 14 amino acids. Germline CDR1 reads LGHDT; CDR2 reads YNNKEL (reference sequence). With 6 bases removed from V and 0 bases from J, the gap between germline ends came to 11 bases. CDR3 sequence: CASRASSMNTEAFF. CDR3 in DNA: TGTGCCAGCAGGGCTTCATCGATGAACACTGAAGCTTTCTTT.

J is TRBJ2-7 and V is TRBV18, with unresolved D. This CDR3 is built from 15 residues. Germline V gene data show CDR1 as KGHSH and CDR2 as LQKENI. V was trimmed by 5 bases and J by 3 bases, leaving 17 bases between them. CDR3 residues: CASSRQAEVVYEQYF. The CDR3 nucleotides read TGTGCCAGCTCAAGGCAGGCAGAAGTTGTCTACGAGCAGTACTTC.

The chain couples TRBV7-7 to TRBJ2-2; 8 bases map to TRBD2. Germline V CDR1 and CDR2: SSHAT, FNYEAQ (reference sequence). There are 13 residues in the CDR3. CDR3 DNA: TGTGCTAGTCGGGAGGGCTACACCGGGGAGCTGTTTTTT. As protein: CASREGYTGELFF.

This chain connects TRBV6-5 to TRBJ1-2; D uncertain. CDR1 and CDR2 (germline): MNHEY, SVGAGI. Trimming stripped 6 bases from V and 4 bases from J, with 18 bases between. The CDR3 is made up of 15 amino acids. The CDR3 DNA reads as TGTGCCAGCAGCCCCGCAGTGGGATCGGGCTATGGCTACACCTTC. Its translation: CASSPAVGSGYGYTF.